These 19 T cell receptor beta chains were sequenced from one sample in a study of cytomegalovirus exposure and HLA in healthy donors. The protocol was immunoSEQ multiplex PCR, while the TCRdb copy is restricted to in-frame clones and leaves out a portion. The data show roughly 110,000 clones, roughly 90% seen once. Sequencing used PBMCs. Receptor source: a woman between 18 and 29 years old in good health and CMV-seropositive.

The chain carries TRBV2 and TRBJ2-5, with a weak D call TRBD1 (5 bases). The germline CDR1 and CDR2 sequences are SNHLY and FYNNEI. The CDR3 has 13 amino acids. V lost 7 bases and J 1 base, leaving 10 bases between the germline ends. In DNA form, the CDR3 reads TGTGCCAGCACAAACAGGCCCCAAGAGACCCAGTACTTC. Protein sequence: CASTNRPQETQYF.

V gene TRBV6-1 combines with J gene TRBJ1-5; D possibly corresponds to TRBD1 (6 bases). CDR1 MNHNS and CDR2 SASEGT come from the germline V gene. V lost 6 bases and J 0 bases, leaving 9 bases between the germline ends. The CDR3 covers 14 residues. Here the CDR3 DNA reads TGTGCCAGCAGGGACAGCTATAGCAATCAGCCCCAGCATTTT. Its translation is CASRDSYSNQPQHF.

This sequence joins TRBV6-1 and TRBJ2-7, with a weak D call TRBD1 (6 bases). Trimming took 4 bases from V and 3 from J, leaving 13 bases between them. The CDR3 runs 14 residues. The germline V gene encodes CDR1 MNHNS and CDR2 SASEGT. The CDR3: CASSGRQAIYEQYV. The DNA of the CDR3 is TGTGCCAGCAGTGGGAGACAGGCAATCTACGAGCAGTACGTC.

The J gene is TRBJ2-1, the V gene TRBV6-5; TRBD2 might be the D (5 bases). The ends were cut back, 6 bases at V and 1 base at J, with 7 bases in the middle. CDR1 is MNHEY and CDR2 is SVGAGI in the germline V gene. There are 13 residues in the CDR3. The CDR3 loop reads CASRPGSYNEQFF. The CDR3 DNA reads TGTGCCAGCAGACCGGGGTCCTACAATGAGCAGTTCTTC.

The gene calls are TRBV2 and TRBJ1-6; D gene ambiguous. Germline V gene data show CDR1 as SNHLY and CDR2 as FYNNEI. V was clipped by 6 bases and J by 7 bases, with 16 bases between them. CDR3 length: 15 residues. CDR3 sequence: CASSPRSNVNSPLHF. DNA of the CDR3: TGTGCCAGCAGCCCGAGGTCAAACGTCAATTCACCCCTCCACTTT.

The V gene is TRBV28, the J gene TRBJ2-5; 7 bases line up with TRBD2. Germline-derived CDR1 and CDR2 are MDHEN and SYDVKM. V shed 3 bases and J 5 bases; nucleotides not matched to a gene: 9. The CDR3 length is 15 residues. The CDR3 DNA sequence: TGTGCCAGCAGTTTTCAGCGGGGTGGGTGGGAGACCCAGTACTTC. Its protein is CASSFQRGGWETQYF.

The sample holds one count of this clone. The chain combines TRBV5-8 with TRBJ1-2, with unresolved D. Germline CDR1 and CDR2: SGHTS and YDEGEE. There are 15 residues in the CDR3. Trimming pared 4 bases from V and 1 base from J, leaving 14 bases between. Here the CDR3 reads CASSVRHLFNYGYTF. For the CDR3, the DNA is TGTGCCAGCAGCGTGAGACATCTCTTTAACTATGGCTACACCTTC.

The rearrangement links TRBV28 to TRBJ2-2, with D maybe TRBD2 (6 bases). The germline V and J ends were trimmed by 3 bases and 1 base, with 9 bases remaining between them. This CDR3 spans 15 amino acids. The germline V gene has CDR1 MDHEN and CDR2 SYDVKM. DNA of the CDR3: TGTGCCAGCAGTTTGGGGGGAAGGAACACCGGGGAGCTGTTTTTT. This sequence encodes CASSLGGRNTGELFF.

The chain is built from TRBV27 and TRBJ2-3; possibly TRBD1 for D (5 bases). Trimming pared 6 bases from V and 3 bases from J, leaving 13 bases between. CDR3 length: 14 residues. Germline V gene lookup returns CDR1 MNHEY and CDR2 SMNVEV (reference sequence). The CDR3 coding sequence is TGTGCCAGCAGGGACCTCAAGGGGACAGATACGCAGTATTTT. The encoded protein is CASRDLKGTDTQYF.

The chain has TRBV4-3 and TRBJ2-2; perhaps TRBD2 as D (6 bases). With 0 bases removed from V and 6 bases from J, the gap between germline ends came to 14 bases. This CDR3 is 16 amino acids long. CDR1 and CDR2 (germline): LGHNA, YSLEER. CDR3 protein: CASSQDKEGWAGELFF. In DNA form, the CDR3 reads TGCGCCAGCAGCCAAGATAAGGAGGGGTGGGCCGGGGAGCTGTTTTTT.

This clone appeared a few times. The rearrangement links TRBV4-2 to TRBJ1-6, with 7 bases that match TRBD1. With 0 bases clipped from V and 7 bases from J, the junction kept 3 bases outside the gene matches. The germline V gene has CDR1 LGHNA and CDR2 YNFKEQ. The CDR3 sequence is 15 residues long. Here the CDR3 DNA reads TGTGCCAGCAGCCAAGAGGACAGGTCCAATTCACCCCTCCACTTT. Translated, it gives CASSQEDRSNSPLHF.

The V and J genes are TRBV11-3 and TRBJ2-7; 8 nucleotides agree with TRBD1. The CDR3 sequence is 16 residues long. The J segment lost 3 bases and the V segment lost 1 base, leaving 8 bases of the junction unmatched. The germline CDR1 and CDR2 sequences are SGHNT and YENEEA. The CDR3 sequence: CASSLGMGTGIYEQYV. CDR3 coding DNA: TGTGCCAGCAGCTTAGGGATGGGGACAGGAATCTACGAGCAGTACGTC.

The V call is TRBV18, the J call TRBJ1-1; TRBD1 is a possible D gene (5 bases). The V end was cut by 2 bases, the J end by 1 base, with 8 bases between. From germline, CDR1 is KGHSH and CDR2 LQKENI. This CDR3 comprises 14 residues. The CDR3: CASSPMGPNTEAFF. DNA for the CDR3: TGTGCCAGCTCACCAATGGGGCCGAACACTGAAGCTTTCTTT.

This chain connects TRBV4-3 to TRBJ1-6; TRBD1 is a possible D gene (6 bases). The CDR3 spans 14 residues. The germline V gene encodes CDR1 LGHNA and CDR2 YSLEER. V lost 6 bases, J lost 7 bases, and 13 bases lay in between. CDR3: CASRQGRGNSPLHF. Here the CDR3 DNA reads TGCGCCAGCAGACAGGGTAGAGGGAATTCACCCCTCCACTTT.

This clone was seen only once. The chain joins TRBV29-1 to TRBJ2-2; 10 bases map to TRBD2. With 5 bases clipped from V and 6 bases from J, the junction kept 6 bases outside the gene matches. Germline V gene data show CDR1 as SQVTM and CDR2 as ANQGSEA. The CDR3 loop spans 14 amino acids. CDR3 nucleotides: TGCAGCGTTAGAAGCGGGGGGGCCCCCGGGGAGCTGTTTTTT. Translated: CSVRSGGAPGELFF.

The genes are TRBV6-5 and TRBJ2-7; 9 bases agree with TRBD1. The germline V gene encodes CDR1 MNHEY and CDR2 SVGAGI. Trimming took 6 bases from V and 6 from J; bases not matched to a gene: 3. The CDR3 has 12 residues. The CDR3 nucleotides read TGTGCCAGCAGCCAGACAGGGGGCGAGCAGTACGTC. This gives the protein CASSQTGGEQYV.

V and J are TRBV5-1 and TRBJ2-5, with a weak D call TRBD2 (7 bases). CDR1 and CDR2 from the germline V gene are SGHRS and YFSETQ. This CDR3 has 14 residues. V was pared by 2 bases and J by 5 bases, with 13 bases between. This chain's CDR3 is CASSFTGGGETQYF. Written as DNA, the CDR3 is TGCGCCAGCAGCTTTACGGGGGGCGGTGAGACCCAGTACTTC.

This chain joins TRBV6-4 and TRBJ1-2; tentative D call: TRBD1 (5 bases). The CDR3 covers 13 residues. Germline assignment: CDR1 MRHNA and CDR2 SNTAGT. V lost 0 bases, J lost 5 bases, and 7 bases lay in between. The CDR3 loop is CASSDSGGYGYTF. The CDR3 DNA follows: TGTGCCAGCAGTGACTCGGGGGGGTATGGCTACACCTTC.

The chain links TRBV15 to TRBJ2-2; 7 bases map to TRBD1. J gave up 6 bases and V 0 bases, and 4 bases lay outside the gene matches. The CDR3 spans 15 residues. CDR1 LNHNV and CDR2 YYDKDF come from the germline V gene (reference sequence). Written as DNA, the CDR3 is TGTGCCACCAGCAGAGAAGGGGGCGCGGCCGGGGAGCTGTTTTTT. Translating it yields CATSREGGAAGELFF.